This T cell receptor (beta chain) was identified during a study of Graves' ophthalmopathy and Graves' hyperthyroidism. Background on the study: Investigators collected peripheral blood at initial diagnosis, before any treatment was given. Study outcomes and limitations: Most expanded thyroid clonotypes above 0.001 frequency also appeared in blood.

This clonotype was seen only once. Its antigen is not identified. This CDR3 fails to terminate in the conserved phenylalanine or tryptophan, so it likely reflects a read error. The germline CDR1 and CDR2 sequences are ENHRY and SYGVKD. Between the trimmed V and J ends, which lost 0 bases and 7 bases, there was a span of 7 bases. The CDR3 has 13 amino acids. Clinicians diagnosed using symptoms, serum thyroxine, TRAb, thyroid ultrasound and orbital computed tomography. Investigators amplified TCR beta CDR3 regions from RNA transcripts. HTBI primers were employed in first-round RT-PCR, then a second-round multiplex PCR followed. TCRdb itself ran the multiplex PCR reads through MiXCR, one entry per CDR3 protein. The repertoire holds 45,000 to 60,000 distinct CDR3 sequences, with approximately 45% as singletons.

The TCR was taken from an adult woman with Graves' ophthalmopathy. Sequenced: peripheral blood. V and J are TRBV10-3 and TRBJ1-5; D ambiguous. The CDR3 nucleotides are TGTGCCATCAGTGAGTCGACGGGGCAGCCCCAGCATCTT. Protein product: CAISESTGQPQHL.